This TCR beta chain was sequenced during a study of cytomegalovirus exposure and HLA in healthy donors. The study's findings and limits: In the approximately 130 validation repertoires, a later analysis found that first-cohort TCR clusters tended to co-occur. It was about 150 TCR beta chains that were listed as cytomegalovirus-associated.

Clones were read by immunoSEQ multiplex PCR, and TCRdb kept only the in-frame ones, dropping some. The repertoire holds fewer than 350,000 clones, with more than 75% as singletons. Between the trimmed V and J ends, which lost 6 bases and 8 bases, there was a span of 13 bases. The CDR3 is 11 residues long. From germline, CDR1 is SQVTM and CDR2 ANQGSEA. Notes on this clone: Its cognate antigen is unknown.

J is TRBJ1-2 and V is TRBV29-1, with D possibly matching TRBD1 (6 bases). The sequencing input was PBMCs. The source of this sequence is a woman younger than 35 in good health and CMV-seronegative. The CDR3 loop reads CSVQGRHGYTF. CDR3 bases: TGCAGCGTACAGGGAAGACACGGCTACACCTTC.